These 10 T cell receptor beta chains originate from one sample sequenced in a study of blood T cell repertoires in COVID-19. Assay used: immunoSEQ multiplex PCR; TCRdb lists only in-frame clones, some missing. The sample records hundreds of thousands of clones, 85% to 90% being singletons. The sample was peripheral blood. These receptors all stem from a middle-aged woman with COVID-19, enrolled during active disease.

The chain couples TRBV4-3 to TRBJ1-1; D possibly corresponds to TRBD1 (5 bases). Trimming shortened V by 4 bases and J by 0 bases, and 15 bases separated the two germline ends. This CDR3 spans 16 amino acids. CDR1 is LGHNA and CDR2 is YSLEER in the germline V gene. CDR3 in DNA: TGCGCCAGCAGCCGAACCATGACAGACATGAACACTGAAGCTTTCTTT. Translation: CASSRTMTDMNTEAFF.

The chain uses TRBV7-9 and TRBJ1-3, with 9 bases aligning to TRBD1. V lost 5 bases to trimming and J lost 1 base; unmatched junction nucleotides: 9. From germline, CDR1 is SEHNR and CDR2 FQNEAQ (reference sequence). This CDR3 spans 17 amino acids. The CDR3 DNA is TGTGCCAGCAGCCTCTCGGGACAGGGAAGTTCTGGAAACACCATATATTTT. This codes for CASSLSGQGSSGNTIYF.

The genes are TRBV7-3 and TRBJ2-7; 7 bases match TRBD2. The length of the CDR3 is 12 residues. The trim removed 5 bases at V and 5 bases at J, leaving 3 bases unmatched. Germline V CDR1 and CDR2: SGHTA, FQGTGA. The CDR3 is CASSLGRDEQYF. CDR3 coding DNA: TGTGCCAGCAGCCTGGGGAGGGACGAGCAGTACTTC. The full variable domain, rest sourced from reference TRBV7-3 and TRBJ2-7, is GAGVSQTPSNKVTEKGKYVELRCDPISGHTALYWYRQSLGQGPEFLIYFQGTGAADDSGLPNDRFFAVRPEGSVSTLKIQRTERGDSAVYLCASSLGRDEQYFGPGTRLTVT.

The CDR3 DNA reads TGTGCCAGCAGCCTACTAGCGGTGGACGAGACCCAGTACTTC. This codes for CASSLLAVDETQYF. The rearrangement links TRBV7-9 to TRBJ2-5; 8 nucleotides match TRBD2. Trimming removed 5 bases from V and 5 bases from J; junction bases left unmatched: 7. Germline loops: CDR1 SEHNR, CDR2 FQNEAQ (reference sequence). The CDR3 consists of 14 residues.

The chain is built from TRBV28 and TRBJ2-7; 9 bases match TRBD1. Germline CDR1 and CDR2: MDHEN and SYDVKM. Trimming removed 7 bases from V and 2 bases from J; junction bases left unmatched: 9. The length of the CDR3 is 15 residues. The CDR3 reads CASTPRDRVTYEQYF. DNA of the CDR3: TGTGCCAGCACTCCCCGGGACAGGGTTACCTACGAGCAGTACTTC.

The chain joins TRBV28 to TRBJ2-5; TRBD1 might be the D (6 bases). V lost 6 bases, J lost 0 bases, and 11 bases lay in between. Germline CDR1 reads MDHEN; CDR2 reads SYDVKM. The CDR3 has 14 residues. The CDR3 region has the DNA TGTGCCAGCAGCCTGACAGGCAACCAAGAGACCCAGTACTTC. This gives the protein CASSLTGNQETQYF.

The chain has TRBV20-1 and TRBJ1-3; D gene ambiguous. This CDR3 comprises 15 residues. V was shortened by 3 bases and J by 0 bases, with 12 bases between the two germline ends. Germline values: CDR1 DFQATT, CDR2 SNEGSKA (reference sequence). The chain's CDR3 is CSASSSEGSGNTIYF. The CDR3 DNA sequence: TGCAGTGCTAGTTCAAGCGAGGGCTCTGGAAACACCATATATTTT.

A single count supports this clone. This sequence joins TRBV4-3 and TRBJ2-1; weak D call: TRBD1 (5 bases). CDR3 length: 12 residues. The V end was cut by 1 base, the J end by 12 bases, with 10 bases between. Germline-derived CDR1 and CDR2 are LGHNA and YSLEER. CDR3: CASSQGRGGQFF. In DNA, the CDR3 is TGCGCCAGCAGCCAAGGTAGGGGTGGGCAGTTCTTC.

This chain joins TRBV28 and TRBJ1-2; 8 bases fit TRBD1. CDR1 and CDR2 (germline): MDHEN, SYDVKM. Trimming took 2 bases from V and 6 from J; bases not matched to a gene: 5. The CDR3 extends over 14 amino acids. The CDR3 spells CASSLLPGGDGYTF. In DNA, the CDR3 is TGTGCCAGCAGTTTACTGCCAGGGGGCGATGGCTACACCTTC.

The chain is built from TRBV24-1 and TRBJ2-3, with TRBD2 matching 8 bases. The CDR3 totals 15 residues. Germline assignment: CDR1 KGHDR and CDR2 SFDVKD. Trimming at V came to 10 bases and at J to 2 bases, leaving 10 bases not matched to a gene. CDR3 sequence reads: CATYSGTSDTDTQYF. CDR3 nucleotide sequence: TGTGCCACATACTCCGGGACTAGTGACACAGATACGCAGTATTTT.